A single sample is the source of the 6 T cell receptor beta chains below, sequenced in a study of OX40 agonist ivuxolimab in advanced cancers. Clones were sequenced by immunoSEQ multiplex PCR, and TCRdb holds only the in-frame ones, with some missing. The sample carries just under 65,000 clones, around 87% recorded once. The source was CD4+ or CD8+ T cells sorted from blood, collected in a trial of the OX40 agonist ivuxolimab. The source is an adult with an advanced solid tumor such as melanoma, head and neck, liver or kidney cancer.

The chain joins TRBV2 to TRBJ1-2; D remains unclear. The CDR3 has 13 amino acids. The V and J ends lost 6 bases and 4 bases respectively, with 12 bases between them. Germline V lookup: CDR1 SNHLY, CDR2 FYNNEI. For the CDR3, the DNA is TGTGCCAGCAGGGCTGGTTTTGGCTATGGCTACACCTTC. Amino acids: CASRAGFGYGYTF.

The chain employs TRBV28 and TRBJ1-5, with a tentative D call TRBD1 (5 bases). The CDR3 has 16 residues. CDR1 is MDHEN, CDR2 SYDVKM, per germline. Trimming shortened V by 3 bases and J by 1 base, and 13 bases separated the two germline ends. The CDR3 DNA sequence: TGTGCCAGCAGTTTGAGGGGAATTAGGAGCAATCAGCCCCAGCATTTT. It translates to CASSLRGIRSNQPQHF.

This clone showed up just a few times. The sample holds other DNA sequences that translate to the same CDR3. The chain combines TRBV5-1 with TRBJ1-3; D not certain. This CDR3 has 14 residues. Trimming left V 0 bases short and J 4 bases short, with 8 bases between. Per the germline V gene, CDR1 is SGHRS and CDR2 is YFSETQ. The CDR3 region has the DNA TGCGCCAGCAGCTTGGGAGACACAGGAAACACCATATATTTT. It encodes CASSLGDTGNTIYF.

This clone has more than one count but fewer than ten. The V call is TRBV29-1, the J call TRBJ1-1, with D tentatively TRBD1 (6 bases). The CDR3 totals 13 residues. V dropped 5 bases and J dropped 5 bases, with 15 bases sitting between them. Germline CDR1 reads SQVTM; CDR2 reads ANQGSEA. As DNA, the CDR3 is TGCAGCGTTTACAGGGAGGGGAGAACTGAAGCTTTCTTT. It codes for CSVYREGRTEAFF. Full variable domain (outside the CDR3, taken from reference TRBV29-1 and TRBJ1-1): SAVISQKPSRDICQRGTSLTIQCQVDSQVTMMFWYRQQPGQSLTLIATANQGSEATYESGFVIDKFPISRPNLTFSTLTVSNMSPEDSSIYLCSVYREGRTEAFFGQGTRLTVV.

The V gene is TRBV20-1, the J gene TRBJ1-6; possible D gene TRBD1, 5 bases. The CDR3 covers 11 residues. Trimming took 1 base from V and 14 from J, leaving 9 bases between them. Looked up from germline, CDR1 is DFQATT and CDR2 is SNEGSKA (reference sequence). DNA for the CDR3: TGCAGTGCTAGAGGGATACAGGCCCTCCACTTT. Encoded protein: CSARGIQALHF.

The chain carries TRBV14 and TRBJ2-7; D uncertain. The V and J ends lost 0 bases and 3 bases respectively, with 6 bases between them. The CDR3 has 13 residues. The germline CDR1 and CDR2 sequences are SGHDN and FVKESK. The CDR3 is CASSQDNGYEQYF. CDR3 in DNA: TGTGCCAGCAGCCAAGATAACGGCTACGAGCAGTACTTC.